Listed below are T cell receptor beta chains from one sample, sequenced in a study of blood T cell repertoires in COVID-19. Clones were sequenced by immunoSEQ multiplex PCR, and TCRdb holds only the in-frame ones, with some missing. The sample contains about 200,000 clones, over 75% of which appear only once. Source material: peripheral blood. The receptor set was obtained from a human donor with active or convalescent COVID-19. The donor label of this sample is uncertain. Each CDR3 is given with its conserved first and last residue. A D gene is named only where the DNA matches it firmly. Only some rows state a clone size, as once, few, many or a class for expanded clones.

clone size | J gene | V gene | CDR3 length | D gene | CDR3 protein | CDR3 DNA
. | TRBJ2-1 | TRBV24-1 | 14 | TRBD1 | CATSLDRGDPEQFF | TGTGCCACCAGTTTGGACAGGGGAGACCCTGAGCAGTTCTTC
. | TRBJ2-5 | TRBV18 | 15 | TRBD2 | CASSHGLAGQETQYF | TGTGCCAGCTCACACGGACTAGCGGGCCAAGAGACCCAGTACTTC
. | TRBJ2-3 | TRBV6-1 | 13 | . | CASSEDYMDTQYF | TGTGCCAGCAGTGAAGACTATATGGATACGCAGTATTTT
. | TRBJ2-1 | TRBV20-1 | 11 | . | CSALEGGEQFF | TGCAGTGCCTTGGAAGGAGGGGAGCAGTTCTTC
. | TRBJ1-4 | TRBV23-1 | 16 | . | CASSNDRSPHGEKLFF | TGCGCCAGCAGTAATGACAGGTCGCCTCACGGTGAAAAACTGTTTTTT
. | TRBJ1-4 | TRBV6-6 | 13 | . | CASSTPDNEKLFF | TGTGCCAGCAGCACACCCGATAATGAAAAACTGTTTTTT
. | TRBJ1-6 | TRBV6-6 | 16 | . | CASRPTQGQGSSPLHF | TGTGCCAGCAGGCCAACGCAGGGGCAGGGGAGTTCACCCCTCCACTTT
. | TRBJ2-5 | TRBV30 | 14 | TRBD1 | CAWSFTGGRETQYF | TGTGCCTGGAGTTTTACAGGGGGCCGGGAGACCCAGTACTTC
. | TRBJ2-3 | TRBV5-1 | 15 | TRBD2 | CASRISGESTDTQYF | TGCGCCAGCAGAATTAGCGGGGAGAGCACAGATACGCAGTATTTT
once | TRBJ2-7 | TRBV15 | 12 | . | CATSGPDYEQYF | TGTGCCACCAGCGGGCCTGACTACGAGCAGTACTTC
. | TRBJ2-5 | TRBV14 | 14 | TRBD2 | CASSLRGGHETQYF | TGTGCCAGCAGCCTGCGGGGGGGCCACGAGACCCAGTACTTC
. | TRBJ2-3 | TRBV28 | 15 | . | CASSLRQGGWDTQYF | TGTGCCAGCAGTTTGCGTCAGGGGGGTTGGGATACGCAGTATTTT
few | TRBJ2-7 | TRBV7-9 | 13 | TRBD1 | CASSLGQGSVQYF | TGTGCCAGCAGCTTAGGACAGGGTTCTGTGCAGTACTTC
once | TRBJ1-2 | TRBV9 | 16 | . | CASSSRLAAGGYGYTF | TGTGCCAGCAGCTCCCGCCTGGCTGCGGGCGGCTATGGCTACACCTTC
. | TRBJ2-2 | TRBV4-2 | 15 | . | CASSQEGGQTGELFF | TGTGCCAGCAGCCAAGAAGGAGGGCAAACCGGGGAGCTGTTTTTT
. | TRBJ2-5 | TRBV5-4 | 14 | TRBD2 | CASAVAGGEETQYF | TGTGCCAGCGCCGTGGCGGGAGGAGAAGAGACCCAGTACTTC
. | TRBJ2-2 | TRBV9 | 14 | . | CASSVVLNTGELFF | TGTGCCAGCAGCGTAGTCCTAAACACCGGGGAGCTGTTTTTT
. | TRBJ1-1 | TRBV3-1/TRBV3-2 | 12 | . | CASSQAVWPAFF | TGTGCCAGCAGCCAAGCCGTGTGGCCGGCTTTCTTT
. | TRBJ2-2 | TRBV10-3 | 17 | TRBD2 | CAIMVAGGHKNTGELFF | TGTGCCATCATGGTAGCGGGGGGCCATAAGAACACCGGGGAGCTGTTTTTT
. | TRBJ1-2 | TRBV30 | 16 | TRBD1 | CAWSVGWDRGLYGYTF | TGTGCCTGGAGTGTTGGTTGGGACAGGGGGCTATATGGCTACACCTTC
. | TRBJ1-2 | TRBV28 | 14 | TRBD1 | CASSGTGIAVGYTF | TGTGCCAGCAGTGGGACAGGGATAGCGGTTGGCTACACCTTC
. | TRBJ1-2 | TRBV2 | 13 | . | CASSALSHGGYTF | TGTGCCAGCAGTGCTCTATCCCACGGGGGCTACACCTTC
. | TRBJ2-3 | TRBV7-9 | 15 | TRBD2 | CASSKTSGVVDTQYF | TGTGCCAGCAGCAAGACTAGCGGGGTGGTAGATACGCAGTATTTT
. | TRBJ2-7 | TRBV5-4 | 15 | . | CASSLNPGILYEQYF | TGTGCCAGCAGCTTGAATCCAGGGATTCTCTACGAGCAGTACTTC
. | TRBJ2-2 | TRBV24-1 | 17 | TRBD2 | CATSVPTSGVNTGELFF | TGTGCCACCAGTGTCCCGACTAGCGGGGTGAACACCGGGGAGCTGTTTTTT
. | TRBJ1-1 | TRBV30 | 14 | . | CAWRIAGSRTEAFF | TGTGCCTGGAGGATCGCGGGGTCACGCACTGAAGCTTTCTTT
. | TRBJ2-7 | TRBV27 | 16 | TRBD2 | CASSPRTSGKGYEQYF | TGTGCCAGCAGTCCCCGGACTAGCGGTAAAGGCTACGAGCAGTACTTC
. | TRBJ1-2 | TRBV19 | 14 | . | CASSIANRDDGYTF | TGTGCCAGTAGTATTGCGAACAGGGATGACGGCTACACCTTC
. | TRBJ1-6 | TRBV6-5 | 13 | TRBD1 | CAIRQGKVSPLHF | TGTGCCATTAGACAGGGGAAGGTTTCACCCCTCCACTTT
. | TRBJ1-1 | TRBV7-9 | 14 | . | CASSEQGKGTEAFF | TGTGCCAGCAGCGAACAGGGTAAGGGCACTGAAGCTTTCTTT
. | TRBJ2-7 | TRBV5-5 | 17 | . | CASSFRSGVAATYEQYF | TGTGCCAGCAGCTTTAGATCCGGGGTAGCGGCAACCTACGAGCAGTACTTC
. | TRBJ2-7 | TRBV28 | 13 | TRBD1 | CASSRQGAREQYF | TGTGCCAGCAGTCGACAGGGGGCGAGGGAGCAGTACTTC
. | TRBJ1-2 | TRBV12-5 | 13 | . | CASGSDAGYGYTF | TGTGCTAGTGGTTCGGACGCGGGTTATGGCTACACCTTC
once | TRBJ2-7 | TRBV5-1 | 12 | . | CASSLALGEQYF | TGCGCCAGCAGCCTAGCTCTGGGCGAGCAGTACTTC
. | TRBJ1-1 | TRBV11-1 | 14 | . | CASSYQQQGHQAFF | TGTGCCAGCAGCTACCAACAACAGGGCCATCAAGCTTTCTTT
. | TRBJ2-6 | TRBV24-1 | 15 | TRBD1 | CATSDRTGYNNVLTF | TGTGCCACCAGTGACCGGACAGGGTATAACAACGTCCTGACTTTC
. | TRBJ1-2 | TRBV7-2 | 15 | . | CASSLKLSPDYGYTF | TGTGCCAGCAGCCTAAAACTGTCCCCGGACTATGGCTACACCTTC
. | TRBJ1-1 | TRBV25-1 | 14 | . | CASSGRRVDTEAFF | TGTGCCAGCAGTGGGCGCAGGGTAGACACTGAAGCTTTCTTT
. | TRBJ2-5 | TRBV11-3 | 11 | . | CASSPGETQYF | TGTGCCAGCAGCCCGGGGGAGACCCAGTACTTC
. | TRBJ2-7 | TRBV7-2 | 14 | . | CASSSTGSSYEQYF | TGTGCCAGCAGCTCCACAGGCAGCTCCTACGAGCAGTACTTC
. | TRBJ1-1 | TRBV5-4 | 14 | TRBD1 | CASSQTGGETEAFF | TGTGCCAGCAGCCAGACAGGGGGAGAAACTGAAGCTTTCTTT
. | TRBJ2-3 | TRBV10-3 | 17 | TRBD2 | CAISVSGGHSSTDTQYF | TGTGCCATCAGTGTTAGCGGGGGTCATTCTAGCACAGATACGCAGTATTTT
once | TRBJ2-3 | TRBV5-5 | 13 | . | CASSLVQTDTQYF | TGTGCCAGCAGCTTGGTGCAGACAGATACGCAGTATTTT
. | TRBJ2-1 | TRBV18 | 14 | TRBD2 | CASSRTSGDNEQFF | TGTGCCAGCTCCCGGACTAGCGGAGACAATGAGCAGTTCTTC
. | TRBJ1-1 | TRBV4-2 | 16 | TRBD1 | CASSQPRTGMNTEAFF | TGTGCCAGCAGCCAACCCAGGACAGGGATGAACACTGAAGCTTTCTTT
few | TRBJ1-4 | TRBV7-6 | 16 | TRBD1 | CASSRDRVLRAEKLFF | TGTGCCAGCAGCCGGGACAGGGTTCTTAGGGCGGAAAAACTGTTTTTT
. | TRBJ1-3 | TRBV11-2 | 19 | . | CASSSRLPVDGTNGNTIYF | TGTGCCAGCAGCTCCCGACTTCCGGTGGACGGGACAAACGGAAACACCATATATTTT
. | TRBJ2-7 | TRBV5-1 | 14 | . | CASSSTTGFYEQYF | TGCGCCAGCAGCTCTACCACAGGGTTCTACGAGCAGTACTTC
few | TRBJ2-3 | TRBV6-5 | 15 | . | CASVKTGLSTDTQYF | TGTGCCAGCGTAAAAACTGGGCTGAGCACAGATACGCAGTATTTT
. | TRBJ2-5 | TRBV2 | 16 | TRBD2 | CASRPLAGRFGKTQYF | TGTGCCAGCAGGCCATTAGCGGGGCGCTTTGGGAAGACCCAGTACTTC
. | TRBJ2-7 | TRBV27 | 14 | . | CASSLRDTSYEQYF | TGTGCCAGCAGTCTACGGGACACCTCCTACGAGCAGTACTTC